What follows is one TCR beta chain and its context. The target antigen is unknown. The data were taken from a study of cytomegalovirus exposure and HLA in healthy donors. PCR was performed using 60 Vbeta and 13 Jbeta primers. Produced via immunoSEQ multiplex PCR; TCRdb's table is partial and in-frame only. Here the sample spans 60,000 to 75,000 clones, approximately 75% being singletons. Study-wide points: In vitro data verified three CMV-associated chains as specific for CMV antigens. In a later analysis, several top co-occurrence clusters appeared linked to parvovirus B19, influenza, CMV and Epstein-Barr virus.

The sequencing sample was made of PBMCs. The source is a woman aged 40 to 50 in good health and CMV-seropositive.

The CDR3: CASSVGQGGEKLFF. The DNA for the CDR3 is TGTGCCAGCAGCGTAGGACAGGGAGGCGAAAAACTGTTTTTT. The chain combines TRBV9 with TRBJ1-4; TRBD1 aligns across 7 bases. The germline CDR1 and CDR2 sequences are SGDLS and YYNGEE. This CDR3 has 14 residues. V lost 0 bases and J lost 8; bases outside the gene matches: 4.